The clone carrying this T cell receptor (beta chain) has a handful of counts. From the 5' RACE reads, TCRdb called clonotypes with MiXCR, one entry per CDR3 protein. The table includes 15,000 to 20,000 distinct CDR3 sequences, roughly 6% detected once. With 2 bases clipped from V and 5 bases from J, the junction kept 13 bases outside the gene matches. The CDR3 is made up of 18 amino acids. CDR1 SGHRS and CDR2 YFSETQ come from the germline V gene. The record originates from a study of spatial heterogeneity in lung cancer. Overall study context: Averaged across combinations, each unique TCR and UMI pairing appeared more than ten times in raw reads, which were uncorrected.

As for time point: blood at routine non-recurrence follow-up after resection. Unsorted whole RNA samples from tumor, nontumor lung or frozen PBMC were sequenced. The clonotype comes from a male donor with early-stage non-small cell lung cancer. The rearrangement uses TRBV5-1 and TRBJ2-1, with 10 positions matching TRBD2. This material consisted of PBMCs, taken at follow-up. The CDR3 region has the DNA TGCGCCAGCAGCTTCCGACCGGGACTAGCGATTAAAAACAATGAGCAGTTCTTC. Amino acid sequence: CASSFRPGLAIKNNEQFF.